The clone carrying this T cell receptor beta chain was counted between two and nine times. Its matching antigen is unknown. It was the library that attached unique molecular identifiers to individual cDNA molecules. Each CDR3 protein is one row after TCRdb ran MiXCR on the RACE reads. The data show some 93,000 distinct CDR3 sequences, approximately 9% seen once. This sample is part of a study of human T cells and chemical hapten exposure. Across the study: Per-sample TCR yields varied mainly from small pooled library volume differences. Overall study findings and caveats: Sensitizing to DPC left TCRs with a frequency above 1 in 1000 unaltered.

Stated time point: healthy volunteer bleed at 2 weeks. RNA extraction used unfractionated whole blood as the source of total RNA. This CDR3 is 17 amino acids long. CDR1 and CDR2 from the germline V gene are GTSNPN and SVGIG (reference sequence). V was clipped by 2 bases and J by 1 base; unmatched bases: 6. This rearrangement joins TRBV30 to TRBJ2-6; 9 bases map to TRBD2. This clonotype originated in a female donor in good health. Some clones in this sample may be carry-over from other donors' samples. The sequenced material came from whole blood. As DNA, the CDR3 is TGTGCCTGGAGTCAGTATAGCGGGAGATCTGGGGCCAACGTCCTGACTTTC. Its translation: CAWSQYSGRSGANVLTF.